This T cell receptor (beta chain) was profiled in a study of T cell responses to AZD1222 COVID-19 vaccine. The CDR3 covers 15 residues. Germline CDR1 is WNHNN and CDR2 is SYGVQD (reference sequence). Deletions cut 3 bases from V and 2 bases from J, with 12 bases between. The assay was immunoSEQ multiplex PCR, and TCRdb's table has in-frame clones only and misses some. Of 72,000 or so clones detected, around 89% appear once; the ten largest clones hold around 30%. The chain recombines TRBV10-1 with TRBJ2-3; D possibly corresponds to TRBD1 (5 bases). The specimen was peripheral blood, collected 28 days after the second AZD1222 dose. The source of this sequence is an adult who received the AZD1222 COVID-19 vaccine. The CDR3 DNA reads TGCGCCAGCAGTGACTCTGTTGGGGCCACAGATACGCAGTATTTT. Protein product: CASSDSVGATDTQYF.